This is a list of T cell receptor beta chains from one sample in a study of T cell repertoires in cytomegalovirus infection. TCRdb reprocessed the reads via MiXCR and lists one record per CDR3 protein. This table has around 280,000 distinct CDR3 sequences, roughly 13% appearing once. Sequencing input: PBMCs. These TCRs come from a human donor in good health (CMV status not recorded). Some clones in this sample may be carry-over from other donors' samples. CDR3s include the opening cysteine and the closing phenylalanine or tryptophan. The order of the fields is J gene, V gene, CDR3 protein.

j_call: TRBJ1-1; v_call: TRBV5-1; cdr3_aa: CASSLGQGLEAFF
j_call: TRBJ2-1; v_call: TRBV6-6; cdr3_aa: CASSFGQGVGEQFF
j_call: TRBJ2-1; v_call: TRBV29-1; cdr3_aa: CSVGGTEQFF
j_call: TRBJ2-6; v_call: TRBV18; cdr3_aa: CASSPGQGWPPTRSGANVLTF
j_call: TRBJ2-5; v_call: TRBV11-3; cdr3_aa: CASNSGGGTQYF
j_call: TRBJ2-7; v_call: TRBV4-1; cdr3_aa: CASSQGKGTVTYEQYF
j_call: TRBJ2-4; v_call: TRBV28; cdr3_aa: CASSPGSGRSVSIAKNIQYF
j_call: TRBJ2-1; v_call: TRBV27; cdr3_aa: CASSSIRSYNEQFF
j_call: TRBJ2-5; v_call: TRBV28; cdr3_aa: CASSSSGTSGLNQETQYF
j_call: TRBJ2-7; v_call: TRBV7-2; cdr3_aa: CASSAMRGKREGNEQYF
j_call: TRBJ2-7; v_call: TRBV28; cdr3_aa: CASYSTHSYEQYF
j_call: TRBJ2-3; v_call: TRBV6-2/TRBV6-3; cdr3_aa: CASSYPRLADTQYF
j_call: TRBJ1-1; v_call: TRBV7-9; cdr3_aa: CASSSNLRETGADTEAFF
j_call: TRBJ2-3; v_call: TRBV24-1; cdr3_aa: CATSGKRDNTDTQYF
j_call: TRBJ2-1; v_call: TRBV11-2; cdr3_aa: CASSSSGSVGDEQFF
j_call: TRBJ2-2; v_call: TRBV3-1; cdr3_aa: CASSPRDTYTGELFF
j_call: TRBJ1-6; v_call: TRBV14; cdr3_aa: CASSQIGQGNSPLHF
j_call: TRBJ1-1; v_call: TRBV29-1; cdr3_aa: CSVVSIPLNTEAFF
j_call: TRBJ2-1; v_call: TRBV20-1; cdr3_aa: CSAPNRGTYNEQFF
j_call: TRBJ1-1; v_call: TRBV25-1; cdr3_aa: CASSAIGHQGTEAFF
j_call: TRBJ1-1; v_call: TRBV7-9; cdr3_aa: CASSLTGKAFF
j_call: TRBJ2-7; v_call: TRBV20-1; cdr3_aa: CSAFSGLAGTYEQYF
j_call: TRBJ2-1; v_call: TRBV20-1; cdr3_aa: CSARDQVAQRYNEQFF
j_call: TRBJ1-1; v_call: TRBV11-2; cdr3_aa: CASGSSTGMNTEAFF
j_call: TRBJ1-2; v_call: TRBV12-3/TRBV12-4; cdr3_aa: CASSLAGGGYTF
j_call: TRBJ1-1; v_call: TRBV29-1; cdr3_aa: CSVEDRGSEAFF
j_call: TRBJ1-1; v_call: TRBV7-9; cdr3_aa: CASSPPNMNTEAFF
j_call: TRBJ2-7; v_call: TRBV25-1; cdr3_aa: CASSEFPTAEQYF
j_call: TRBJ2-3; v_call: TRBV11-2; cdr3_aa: CASSYLAGGVEDTQYF
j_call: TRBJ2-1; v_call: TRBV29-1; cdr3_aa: CSGSFHNEQFF
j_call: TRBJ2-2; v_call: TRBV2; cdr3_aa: CASTGQITNTGELFF
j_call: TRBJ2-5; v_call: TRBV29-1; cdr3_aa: CSVESETQYF
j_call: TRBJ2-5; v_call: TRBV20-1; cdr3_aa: CSARNAETRPQETQYF
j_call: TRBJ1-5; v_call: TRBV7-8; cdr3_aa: CASSWGDRENQPQHF
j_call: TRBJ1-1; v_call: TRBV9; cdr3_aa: CASSVDSGGGLVTEAFF
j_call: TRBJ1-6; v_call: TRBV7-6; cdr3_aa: CASSPAAPTSLHF
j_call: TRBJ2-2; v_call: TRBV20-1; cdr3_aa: CSASIGTGELFF
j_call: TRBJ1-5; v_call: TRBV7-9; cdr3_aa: CASSSVDGTGNQPQHF
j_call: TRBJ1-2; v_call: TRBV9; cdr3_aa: CASSLDTRANYGYTF
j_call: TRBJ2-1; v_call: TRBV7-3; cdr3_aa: CASSLRPKETGGSNEQFF
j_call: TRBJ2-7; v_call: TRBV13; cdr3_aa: CASSSHRVLAETYEQYF
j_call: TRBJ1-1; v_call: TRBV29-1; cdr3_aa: CRATLTGGNTEAFF
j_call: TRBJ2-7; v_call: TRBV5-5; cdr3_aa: CASSFLGTGSDEQYF
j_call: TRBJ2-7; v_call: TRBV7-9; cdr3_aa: CASSSGTSVQEQYF
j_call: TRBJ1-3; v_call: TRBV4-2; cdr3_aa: CASSQDRQGRNTIYF